One and the same sample provided the 11 T cell receptor beta chains below, sequenced in a study of blood T cell repertoires in COVID-19. The method was immunoSEQ multiplex PCR; TCRdb's version includes in-frame clones alone and lacks a portion of them. This sample yields 200,000 or so clones, of which more than 75% are seen a single time; 18% belongs to the top ten. Specimen: peripheral blood. Source of these receptors: a person between 65 and 80 years old with COVID-19, enrolled during active disease.

The rearrangement links TRBV12-3 or TRBV12-4 to TRBJ1-4; D unresolved. The CDR3 consists of 13 residues. V was cut by 8 bases and J by 5 bases, with 12 bases left in between. The CDR3 coding sequence is TGTGCCAGCCAGACATATCTAAATGAAAAACTGTTTTTT. Amino acid sequence: CASQTYLNEKLFF.

V and J are TRBV11-2 and TRBJ2-1; tentative D call: TRBD1 (5 bases). Looked up from germline, CDR1 is SGHAT and CDR2 is FQNNGV. V was clipped by 0 bases and J by 5 bases, with 8 bases between them. The length of the CDR3 is 14 residues. The CDR3 spells CASSLEVGHNEQFF. The CDR3 DNA is TGTGCCAGCAGCTTAGAGGTGGGGCACAATGAGCAGTTCTTC.

V usage is TRBV4-3 and J usage is TRBJ2-3; 10 nucleotides agree with TRBD2. Looked up from germline, CDR1 is LGHNA and CDR2 is YSLEER. Trimming removed 0 bases from V and 4 bases from J; junction bases left unmatched: 4. CDR3 length: 16 residues. CDR3 sequence (DNA): TGCGCCAGCAGCCAAGACTCTAGCGGGAGCCCAGATACGCAGTATTTT. Its translation is CASSQDSSGSPDTQYF.

V is TRBV5-1 and J is TRBJ2-6; D perhaps matches TRBD1 (6 bases). Trimming shortened V by 4 bases and J by 0 bases, and 17 bases separated the two germline ends. Germline CDR1 SGHRS, CDR2 YFSETQ. The CDR3 totals 18 residues. As DNA, the CDR3 is TGCGCCAGCAGCGCACAGGGTCTCGCTACCTCTGGGGCCAACGTCCTGACTTTC. Protein: CASSAQGLATSGANVLTF.

This clone was picked up one time. The chain links TRBV6-2 or TRBV6-3 to TRBJ1-5, with 9 positions matching TRBD1. The CDR3 loop spans 16 amino acids. Germline lookup yields CDR1 MNHEY and CDR2 SVGEGT. V shed 1 base, J shed 5 bases, and the junction held 6 bases outside the gene matches. CDR3 bases: TGTGCCAGCAGTTACTGGACAGGGGTTGGCCATCAGCCCCAGCATTTT. Its translation is CASSYWTGVGHQPQHF.

This clone was observed a single time. This chain joins TRBV21-1 and TRBJ2-7; the DNA was not used to check the table's D call, TRBD1. TRBV21-1 is a pseudogene. The CDR3 is made up of 16 amino acids. CDR3 sequence: CASSKATAGGSYEQYF. In DNA form, the CDR3 reads TGTGCCAGCAGCAAAGCTACGGCAGGGGGCTCATACGAGCAGTACTTC.

V gene TRBV7-2 combines with J gene TRBJ2-7; 9 nucleotides line up with TRBD1. Germline V gene sequence: CDR1 SGHTA, CDR2 FQGNSA. There are 14 residues in the CDR3. Unmatched junction bases numbered 5, after V lost 5 bases and J lost 3 bases. The CDR3 DNA is TGTGCCAGCAGCGTCGGGACAGGGTACTACGAGCAGTACTTC. Translated, it gives CASSVGTGYYEQYF. Supplemented by reference TRBV7-2 and TRBJ2-7, the full variable domain reads GAGVSQSPSNKVTEKGKDVELRCDPISGHTALYWYRQSLGQGLEFLIYFQGNSAPDKSGLPSDRFSAERTGGSVSTLTIQRTQQEDSAVYLCASSVGTGYYEQYFGPGTRLTVT.

The chain recombines TRBV20-1 with TRBJ1-6, with D possibly matching TRBD1 (6 bases). The CDR3 contains 15 residues. Germline CDR1 and CDR2: DFQATT and SNEGSKA (reference sequence). Trimming removed 3 bases at V and 0 bases at J, with 9 bases between. The chain's CDR3 is CSASRDNSYNSPLHF. The CDR3 nucleotides are TGCAGTGCTAGTAGGGACAACTCCTATAATTCACCCCTCCACTTT.

The CDR3 nucleotides read TGTGCCAGCAGGGGCACGAAGGGAGGTTGGTCTGAAGCTTTCTTT. It yields the protein CASRGTKGGWSEAFF. This chain uses TRBV2 with TRBJ1-1; D is undetermined. V gave up 6 bases and J gave up 6 bases, with 20 bases separating them. Looked up from germline, CDR1 is SNHLY and CDR2 is FYNNEI. This CDR3 has 15 amino acids.

The V call is TRBV9, the J call TRBJ2-3; 10 nucleotides match TRBD2. Trimming cost V 3 bases and J 3 bases; bases outside gene matches: 10. The CDR3 sequence is 17 residues long. Germline CDR1 SGDLS, CDR2 YYNGEE. CDR3 coding DNA: TGTGCCAGCAGCGCCGATGGGAGCGGGAGGGCGACAGATACGCAGTATTTT. It codes for CASSADGSGRATDTQYF.

This clone is a singleton in its sample. The rearrangement uses TRBV7-8 and TRBJ2-3, with 12 bases identical to TRBD2. The CDR3 is made up of 16 amino acids. Per germline, CDR1 SGHVS and CDR2 FQNEAQ. J lost 5 bases, V lost 3 bases, and 6 bases had no gene match. The CDR3 coding sequence is TGTGCCAGCAGCTTGTCCCTAGCGGGAGGGCGAGATACGCAGTATTTT. It yields the protein CASSLSLAGGRDTQYF.